The TCR beta chain under discussion was sequenced for a study of somatic mutations in cytotoxic T cells in rheumatoid arthritis. The wider study: Flow-sorting brought some V beta antibody-stained T-cell populations to nearly 100% purity, V beta1+ cells sequenced for TCRB among them. Study-wide points: Multiple comparisons were not accounted for in the slight TRBV07 underrepresentation seen in rheumatoid arthritis patients. Neither rheumatoid arthritis patients nor age-matched healthy controls had significantly different CD8+ T-cell clonality from the other group. The top CD8+ clone topped 20% of CD8+ cells in about an eighth of the roughly 60 patients.

With V trimmed by 3 bases and J by 6 bases, 2 bases remained unmatched. The germline V gene encodes CDR1 KGHSH and CDR2 LQKENI. This CDR3 comprises 13 residues. Using immunoSEQ multiplex PCR, the repertoire was profiled, and TCRdb retains in-frame clones only, with some absent. The sample records more than 4,500 clones, 82% being singletons. As regards this clone: Its specificity is not known.

The V call is TRBV18, the J call TRBJ1-3; 7 nucleotides match TRBD1. Sequencing was performed on CD8+ T cells sorted from blood. This sequence originates from a woman aged 50 to 60 with rheumatoid arthritis. The CDR3 loop is CASSPGTVNTIYF. In DNA, the CDR3 is TGTGCCAGCTCACCCGGGACAGTAAACACCATATATTTT.